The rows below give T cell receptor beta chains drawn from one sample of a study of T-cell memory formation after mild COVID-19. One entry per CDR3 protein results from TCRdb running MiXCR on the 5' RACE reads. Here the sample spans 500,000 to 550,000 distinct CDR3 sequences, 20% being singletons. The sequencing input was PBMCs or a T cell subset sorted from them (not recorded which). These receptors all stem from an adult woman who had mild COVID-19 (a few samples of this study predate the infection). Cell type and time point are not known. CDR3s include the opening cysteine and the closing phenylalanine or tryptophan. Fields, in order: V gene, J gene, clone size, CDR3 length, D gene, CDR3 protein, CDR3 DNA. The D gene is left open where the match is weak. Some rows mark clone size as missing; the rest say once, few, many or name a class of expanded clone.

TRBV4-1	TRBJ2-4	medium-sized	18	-	CASSQDDPGASGKNIQYF	TGCGCCAGCAGCCAAGATGATCCAGGGGCGTCGGGCAAAAACATTCAGTACTTC
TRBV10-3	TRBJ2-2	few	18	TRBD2	CAISARLAGGLNTGELFF	TGTGCCATCAGTGCTCGACTAGCGGGGGGCCTGAACACCGGGGAGCTGTTTTTT
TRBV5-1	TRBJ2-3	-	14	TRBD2	CATKGLAGTDTQYF	TGCGCCACTAAAGGACTAGCGGGAACAGATACGCAGTATTTT
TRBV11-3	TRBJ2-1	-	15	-	CASSAWDNLGNEQFF	TGTGCCAGCAGCGCTTGGGATAACTTAGGGAATGAGCAGTTCTTC
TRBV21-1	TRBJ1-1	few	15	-	CASSKDRGRNTEAFF	TGTGCCAGCAGCAAAGATCGGGGCAGGAACACTGAAGCTTTCTTT
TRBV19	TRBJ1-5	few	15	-	CASSWTHHSNQPQHF	TGTGCCAGTAGTTGGACGCATCATAGCAATCAGCCCCAGCATTTT
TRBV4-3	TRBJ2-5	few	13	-	CASSRGDLETQYF	TGCGCCAGCAGCCGAGGGGATTTGGAGACCCAGTACTTC
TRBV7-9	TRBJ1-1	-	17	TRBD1	CASSFGTGAVRNTEAFF	TGTGCCAGCAGCTTCGGGACAGGGGCCGTACGGAACACTGAAGCTTTCTTT
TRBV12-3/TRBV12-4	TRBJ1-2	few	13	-	CASSSGAARGYTF	TGTGCCAGCAGTTCGGGGGCCGCCCGGGGCTACACCTTC
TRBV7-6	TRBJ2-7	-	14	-	CASSFGASSYEQYF	TGTGCCAGCAGCTTCGGGGCGAGCTCCTACGAGCAGTACTTC
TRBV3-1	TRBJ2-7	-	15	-	CASSNRPGTNYEQYF	TGTGCCAGCAGCAACCGGCCGGGGACAAACTACGAGCAGTACTTC
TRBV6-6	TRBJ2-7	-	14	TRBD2	CASSDSGGNYEQYF	TGTGCCAGCAGTGATAGCGGGGGGAACTACGAGCAGTACTTC
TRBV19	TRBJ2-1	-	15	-	CASSIDLGRRNEQFF	TGTGCCAGTAGTATAGACCTGGGACGCCGAAATGAGCAGTTCTTC
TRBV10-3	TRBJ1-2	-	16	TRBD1	CAISESQRGDRAGYTF	TGTGCCATCAGTGAGTCCCAACGGGGGGACAGGGCTGGCTACACCTTC
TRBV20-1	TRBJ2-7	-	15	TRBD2	CSAQQLAGVNHEQYF	TGCAGTGCCCAGCAACTAGCGGGAGTCAATCACGAGCAGTACTTC
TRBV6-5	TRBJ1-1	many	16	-	CASRINPGRPNTEAFF	TGTGCCAGCAGAATAAACCCGGGACGGCCGAACACTGAAGCTTTCTTT
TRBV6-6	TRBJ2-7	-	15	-	CASRSGRLSSYEQYF	TGTGCCAGCAGGTCGGGACGCCTGAGCTCCTACGAGCAGTACTTC
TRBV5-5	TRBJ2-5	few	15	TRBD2	CASRVVGGERETQYF	TGTGCCAGCAGGGTCGTGGGAGGGGAGAGGGAGACCCAGTACTTC
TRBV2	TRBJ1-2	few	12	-	CASSEEFGGYTF	TGTGCCAGCAGTGAAGAGTTTGGCGGCTACACCTTC
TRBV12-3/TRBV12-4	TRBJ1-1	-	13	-	CASTEGHSTEAFF	TGTGCCAGCACCGAGGGCCACAGTACTGAAGCTTTCTTT
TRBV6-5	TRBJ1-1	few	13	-	CASRKNMNTEAFF	TGTGCCAGCCGAAAGAATATGAACACTGAAGCTTTCTTT
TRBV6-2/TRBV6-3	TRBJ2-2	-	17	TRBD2	CASSHTRLAANTGELFF	TGTGCCAGCAGTCATACCCGACTAGCGGCAAACACCGGGGAGCTGTTTTTT
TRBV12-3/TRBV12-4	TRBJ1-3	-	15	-	CASRPTGSAGNTIYF	TGTGCCAGCAGGCCTACAGGGTCTGCCGGAAACACCATATATTTT
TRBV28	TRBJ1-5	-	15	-	CASSTIRTGGQPQHF	TGTGCCAGCAGCACTATCCGGACCGGTGGCCAGCCCCAGCATTTT
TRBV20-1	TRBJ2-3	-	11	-	CSARGGERQYF	TGCAGTGCTAGAGGGGGCGAGAGGCAGTATTTT
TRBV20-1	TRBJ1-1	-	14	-	CSARVGGRNTEAFF	TGCAGTGCTAGAGTGGGGGGGCGTAACACTGAAGCTTTCTTT
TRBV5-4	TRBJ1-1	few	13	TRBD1	CASRLDRDTEAFF	TGTGCCAGCCGACTTGACAGGGACACTGAAGCTTTCTTT
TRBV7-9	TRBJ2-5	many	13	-	CASSLGVQETQYF	TGTGCCAGCAGCTTAGGGGTCCAAGAGACCCAGTACTTC
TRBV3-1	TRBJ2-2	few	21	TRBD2	CASSQVNPGLAGAGLPGELFF	TGTGCCAGCAGCCAAGTAAATCCGGGACTAGCGGGAGCCGGTCTCCCCGGGGAGCTGTTTTTT
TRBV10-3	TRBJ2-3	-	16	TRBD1	CAISSSGTGVGDTQYF	TGTGCCATCAGCTCCTCCGGGACAGGGGTTGGAGATACGCAGTATTTT
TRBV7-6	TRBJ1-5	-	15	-	CASSPSPGNKQPQHF	TGTGCCAGCAGCCCAAGTCCAGGGAATAAGCAGCCCCAGCATTTT
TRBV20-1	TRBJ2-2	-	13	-	CSARLGGTGELFF	TGCAGTGCCCGGCTTGGGGGAACCGGGGAGCTGTTTTTT
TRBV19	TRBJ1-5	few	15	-	CASSRSAVVEQPQHF	TGTGCCAGTAGTAGGTCGGCGGTGGTTGAGCAGCCCCAGCATTTT
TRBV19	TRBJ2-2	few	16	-	CASIREGTSYSGELFF	TGTGCCAGTATCCGGGAAGGGACTTCCTACTCCGGGGAGCTGTTTTTT
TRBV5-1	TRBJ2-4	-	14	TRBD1	CASSVGQGADIQYF	TGCGCCAGCAGCGTCGGACAGGGGGCGGACATTCAGTACTTC
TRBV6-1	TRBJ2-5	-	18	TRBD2	CASSEVSSGGPGGETQYF	TGTGCCAGCAGTGAAGTGTCTAGCGGGGGGCCGGGAGGAGAGACCCAGTACTTC
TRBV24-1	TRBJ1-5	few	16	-	CATSDSQHSGGQPQHF	TGTGCCACCAGTGATTCCCAACACTCCGGGGGTCAGCCCCAGCATTTT
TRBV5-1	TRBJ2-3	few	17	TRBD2	CASSPRTSGSSTDTQYF	TGCGCCAGCAGCCCACGGACTAGCGGATCTAGCACAGATACGCAGTATTTT
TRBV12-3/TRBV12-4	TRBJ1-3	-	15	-	CALLGGAVSGNTIYF	TGTGCCCTACTCGGAGGGGCCGTCTCTGGAAACACCATATATTTT
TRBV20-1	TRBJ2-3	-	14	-	CSAGGTTQADTQYF	TGCAGTGCAGGGGGGACGACCCAAGCGGATACGCAGTATTTT
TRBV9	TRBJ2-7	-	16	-	CASSPSGRGSSYEQYF	TGTGCCAGCAGCCCGAGCGGTCGTGGGAGCTCCTACGAGCAGTACTTC
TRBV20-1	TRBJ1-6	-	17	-	CSARVLGGLDYNSPLHF	TGCAGTGCTAGAGTTCTTGGGGGGCTTGACTATAATTCACCCCTCCACTTT
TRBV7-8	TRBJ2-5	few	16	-	CASSRLNTGYQETQYF	TGTGCCAGCAGCAGATTGAATACCGGGTACCAAGAGACCCAGTACTTC
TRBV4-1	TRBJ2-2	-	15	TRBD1	CASSQGLQGYGELFF	TGCGCCAGCAGCCAAGGGCTACAGGGGTACGGGGAGCTGTTTTTT
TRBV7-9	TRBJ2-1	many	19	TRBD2	CASSSLLAGGPLSYNEQFF	TGTGCCAGCAGCTCCCTACTAGCGGGAGGGCCGCTCTCCTACAATGAGCAGTTCTTC
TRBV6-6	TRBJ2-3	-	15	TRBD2	CASIPGTSIRDTQYF	TGTGCCAGCATCCCTGGGACTAGCATTAGAGATACGCAGTATTTT
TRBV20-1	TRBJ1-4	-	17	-	CSARDLSGARANEKLFF	TGCAGTGCTAGAGATCTCTCGGGGGCGAGGGCTAATGAAAAACTGTTTTTT
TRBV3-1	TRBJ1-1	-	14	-	CASGKGAVQTEAFF	TGTGCCAGCGGCAAAGGGGCTGTACAGACTGAAGCTTTCTTT
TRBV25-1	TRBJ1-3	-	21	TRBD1	CASSDATGTGAPGNSGNTIYF	TGTGCCAGCAGTGACGCCACCGGGACAGGGGCGCCAGGAAACTCTGGAAACACCATATATTTT